The rows below give T cell receptor beta chains drawn from one sample of a study of T cell responses to AZD1222 COVID-19 vaccine. The method was immunoSEQ multiplex PCR; TCRdb's version includes in-frame clones alone and lacks a portion of them. The table includes under 150,000 clones, under 95% detected once. Material: peripheral blood, obtained 28 days after the second AZD1222 dose. All receptors derive from an adult who received the AZD1222 COVID-19 vaccine. Each CDR3 is given with its conserved first and last residue. The D gene is left open where the match is weak. Rows may omit the clone size; those that give it use once, few, many or a size class.

j_gene	v_gene	d_gene	abundance	CDR3nt	CDR3aa
TRBJ2-7	TRBV6-5	TRBD1	-	TGTGCCAGCAGTCTTACAGGGGCCGGCGGATACGAGCAGTACTTC	CASSLTGAGGYEQYF
TRBJ1-5	TRBV19	-	-	TGTGCCAGTAGACCAGCCGGGCAAAAAGGTCAGCCCCAGCATTTT	CASRPAGQKGQPQHF
TRBJ2-3	TRBV4-1	-	-	TGCGCCAGCAGCCAAGTCCGTCTTATTGGGAACCCACCCAGGTCAGGTACGCAGTATTTT	CASSQVRLIGNPPRSGTQYF
TRBJ1-1	TRBV24-1	TRBD1	-	TGTGCCACCAGTGATTTAGGGACGCCGGGACAGGGACTGAACACTGAAGCTTTCTTT	CATSDLGTPGQGLNTEAFF
TRBJ2-1	TRBV12-3/TRBV12-4	-	-	TGTGCCAGCAGGAAGCGAGAGGGGGAGTTCTTC	CASRKREGEFF
TRBJ1-6	TRBV30	-	few	TGTGCCTGGAGCCACAGGCATGCGGCTCTCCACTTT	CAWSHRHAALHF
TRBJ1-1	TRBV29-1	-	once	TGCAGCGTTGGACAGGAACGTGGGACTGAAGCTTTCTTT	CSVGQERGTEAFF
TRBJ2-1	TRBV11-2	TRBD2	-	TGTGCCAGCAGCATACTAGCGGGAGGCTCCTACAATGAGCAGTTCTTC	CASSILAGGSYNEQFF
TRBJ1-1	TRBV5-4	-	-	TGTGCCAGCAGCTCCCCTCAGGGAGCAGAGAACACTGAAGCTTTCTTT	CASSSPQGAENTEAFF
TRBJ1-4	TRBV6-6	-	-	TGTGCCAGCAGTTACCGGCAGGGCCTTGCTAATGAAAAACTGTTTTTT	CASSYRQGLANEKLFF
TRBJ1-2	TRBV9	-	-	TGTGCCAGCAGCAGCCGGGAGCGGGACTATGGCTACACCTTC	CASSSRERDYGYTF
TRBJ1-1	TRBV7-9	TRBD1	-	TGTGCCAGCAGCACGCGGACAGGGGAGGGTAGCACTGAAGCTTTCTTT	CASSTRTGEGSTEAFF
TRBJ1-1	TRBV5-1	TRBD1	-	TGCGCCAGCAGCTCGGGGACAGCCTCCAACAAGGAAGCTTTCTTT	CASSSGTASNKEAFF